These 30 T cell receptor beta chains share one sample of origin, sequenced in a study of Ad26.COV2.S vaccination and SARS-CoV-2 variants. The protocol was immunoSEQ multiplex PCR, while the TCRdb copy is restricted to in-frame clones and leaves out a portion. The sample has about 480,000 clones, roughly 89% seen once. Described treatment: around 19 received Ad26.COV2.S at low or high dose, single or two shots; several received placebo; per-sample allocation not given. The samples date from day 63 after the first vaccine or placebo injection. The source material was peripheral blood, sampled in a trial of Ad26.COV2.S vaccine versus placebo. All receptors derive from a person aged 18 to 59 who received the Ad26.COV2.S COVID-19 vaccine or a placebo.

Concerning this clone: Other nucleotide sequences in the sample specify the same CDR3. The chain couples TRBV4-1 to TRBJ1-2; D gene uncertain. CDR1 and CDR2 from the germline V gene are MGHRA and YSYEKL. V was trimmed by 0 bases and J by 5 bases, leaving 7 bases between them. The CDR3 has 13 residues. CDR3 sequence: CASSQEGRYGYTF. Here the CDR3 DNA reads TGCGCCAGCAGCCAAGAAGGACGTTATGGCTACACCTTC.

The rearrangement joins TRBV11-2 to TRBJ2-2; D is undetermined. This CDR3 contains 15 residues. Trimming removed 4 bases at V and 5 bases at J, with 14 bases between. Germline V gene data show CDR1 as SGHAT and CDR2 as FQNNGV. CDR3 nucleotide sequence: TGTGCCAGCAGCTCCCCCATTAGGGATACCGGGGAGCTGTTTTTT. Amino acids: CASSSPIRDTGELFF.

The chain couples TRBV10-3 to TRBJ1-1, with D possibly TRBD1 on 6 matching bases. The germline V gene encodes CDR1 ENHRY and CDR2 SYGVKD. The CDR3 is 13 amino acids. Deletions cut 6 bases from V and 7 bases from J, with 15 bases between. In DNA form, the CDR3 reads TGTGCCATCAGCCCAACAGGGTACGGTGAAGCTTTCTTT. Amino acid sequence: CAISPTGYGEAFF.

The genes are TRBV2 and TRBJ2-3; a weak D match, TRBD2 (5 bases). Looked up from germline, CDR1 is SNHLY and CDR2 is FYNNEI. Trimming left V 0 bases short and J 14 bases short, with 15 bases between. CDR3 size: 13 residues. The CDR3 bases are TGTGCCAGCAGTGAAGCGCTTTCTAGCAGAAGGTATTTT. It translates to CASSEALSSRRYF.

The CDR3 here is CASSHREYTNEQFF. DNA for the CDR3: TGTGCCAGCAGCCACAGGGAGTATACGAATGAGCAGTTCTTC. This sequence joins TRBV7-2 and TRBJ2-1; TRBD1 might be the D (6 bases). The CDR3 has 14 residues. The ends were cut back, 5 bases at V and 7 bases at J, with 15 bases in the middle. Germline V gene data show CDR1 as SGHTA and CDR2 as FQGNSA.

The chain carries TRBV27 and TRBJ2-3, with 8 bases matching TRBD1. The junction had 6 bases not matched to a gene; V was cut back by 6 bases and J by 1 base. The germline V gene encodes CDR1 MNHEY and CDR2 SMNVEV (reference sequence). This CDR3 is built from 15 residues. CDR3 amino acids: CASSVRGRGTDTQYF. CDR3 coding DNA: TGTGCCAGCAGCGTCAGGGGGCGCGGCACAGATACGCAGTATTTT.

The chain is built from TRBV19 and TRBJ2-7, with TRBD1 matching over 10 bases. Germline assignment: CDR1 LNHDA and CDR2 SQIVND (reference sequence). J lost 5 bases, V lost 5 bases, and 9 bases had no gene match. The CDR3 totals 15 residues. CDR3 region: CASSPSGTGAHEQYF. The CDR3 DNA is TGTGCCAGTAGTCCTTCCGGGACAGGGGCCCACGAGCAGTACTTC.

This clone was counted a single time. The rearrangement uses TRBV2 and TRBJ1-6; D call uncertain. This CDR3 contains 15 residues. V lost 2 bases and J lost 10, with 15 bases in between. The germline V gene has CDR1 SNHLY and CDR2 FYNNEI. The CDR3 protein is CASSETEEERSPLHF. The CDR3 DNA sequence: TGTGCCAGCAGTGAAACGGAGGAGGAACGATCACCCCTCCACTTT.

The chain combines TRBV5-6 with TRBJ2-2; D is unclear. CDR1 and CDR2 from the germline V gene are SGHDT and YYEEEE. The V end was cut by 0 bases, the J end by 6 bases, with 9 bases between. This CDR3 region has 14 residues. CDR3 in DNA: TGTGCCAGCAGCTTGGTGCCGAGTGCCGGGGAGCTGTTTTTT. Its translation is CASSLVPSAGELFF.

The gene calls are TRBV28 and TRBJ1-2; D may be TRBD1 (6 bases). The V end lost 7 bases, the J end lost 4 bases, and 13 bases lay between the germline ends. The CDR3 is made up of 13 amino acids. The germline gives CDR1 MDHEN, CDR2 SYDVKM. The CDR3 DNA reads TGTGCCAGCATAGGACCCAGGGGCTATGGCTACACCTTC. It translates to CASIGPRGYGYTF.

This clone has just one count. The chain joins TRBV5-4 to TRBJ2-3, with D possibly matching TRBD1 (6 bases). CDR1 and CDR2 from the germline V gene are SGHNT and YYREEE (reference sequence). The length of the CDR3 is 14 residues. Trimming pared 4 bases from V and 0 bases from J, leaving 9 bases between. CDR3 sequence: CASSAGQSTDTQYF. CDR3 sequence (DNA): TGTGCCAGCAGCGCAGGACAGAGCACAGATACGCAGTATTTT. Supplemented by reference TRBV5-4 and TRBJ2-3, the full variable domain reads ETGVTQSPTHLIKTRGQQVTLRCSSQSGHNTVSWYQQALGQGPQFIFQYYREEENGRGNFPPRFSGLQFPNYSSELNVNALELDDSALYLCASSAGQSTDTQYFGPGTRLTVL.

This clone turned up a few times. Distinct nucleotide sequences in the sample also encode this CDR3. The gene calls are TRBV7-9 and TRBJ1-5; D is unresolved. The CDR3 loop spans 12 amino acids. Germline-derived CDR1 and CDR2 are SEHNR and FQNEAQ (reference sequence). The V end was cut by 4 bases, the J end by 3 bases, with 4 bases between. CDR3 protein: CASSSPNQPQHF. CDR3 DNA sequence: TGTGCCAGCAGCTCCCCCAATCAGCCCCAGCATTTT.

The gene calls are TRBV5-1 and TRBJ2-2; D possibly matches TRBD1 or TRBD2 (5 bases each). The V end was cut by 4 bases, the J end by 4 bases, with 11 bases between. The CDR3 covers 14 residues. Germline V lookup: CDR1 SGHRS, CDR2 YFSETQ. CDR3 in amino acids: CASSHRDATGELFF. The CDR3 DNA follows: TGCGCCAGCAGCCACCGGGACGCCACCGGGGAGCTGTTTTTT.

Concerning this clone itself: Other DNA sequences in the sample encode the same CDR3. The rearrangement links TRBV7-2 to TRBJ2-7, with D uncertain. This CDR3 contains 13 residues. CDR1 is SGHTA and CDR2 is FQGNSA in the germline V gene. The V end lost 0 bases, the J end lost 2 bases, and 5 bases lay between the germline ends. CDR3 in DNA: TGTGCCAGCAGCTTAGCGGTCCCCTACGAGCAGTACTTC. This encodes CASSLAVPYEQYF.

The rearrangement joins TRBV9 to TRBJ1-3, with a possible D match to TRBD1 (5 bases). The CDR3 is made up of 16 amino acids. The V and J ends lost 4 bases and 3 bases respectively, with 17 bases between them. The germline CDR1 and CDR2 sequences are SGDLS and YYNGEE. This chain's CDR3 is CASSTSGTGGGNTIYF. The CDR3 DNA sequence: TGTGCCAGCAGCACCTCCGGGACGGGAGGTGGAAACACCATATATTTT.

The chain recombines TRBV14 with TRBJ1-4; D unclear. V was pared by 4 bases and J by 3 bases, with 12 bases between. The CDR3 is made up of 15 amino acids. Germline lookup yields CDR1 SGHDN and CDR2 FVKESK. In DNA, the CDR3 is TGTGCCAGCAGCCCTAACTTCAAGGCTAATGAAAAACTGTTTTTT. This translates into CASSPNFKANEKLFF. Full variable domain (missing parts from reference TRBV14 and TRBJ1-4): EAGVTQFPSHSVIEKGQTVTLRCDPISGHDNLYWYRRVMGKEIKFLLHFVKESKQDESGMPNNRFLAERTGGTYSTLKVQPAELEDSGVYFCASSPNFKANEKLFFGSGTQLSVL.

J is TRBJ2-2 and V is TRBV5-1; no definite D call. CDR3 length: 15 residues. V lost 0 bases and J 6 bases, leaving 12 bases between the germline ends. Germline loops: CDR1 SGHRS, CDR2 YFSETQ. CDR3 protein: CASSLDQGFPGELFF. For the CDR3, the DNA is TGCGCCAGCAGCTTGGACCAAGGCTTTCCCGGGGAGCTGTTTTTT.

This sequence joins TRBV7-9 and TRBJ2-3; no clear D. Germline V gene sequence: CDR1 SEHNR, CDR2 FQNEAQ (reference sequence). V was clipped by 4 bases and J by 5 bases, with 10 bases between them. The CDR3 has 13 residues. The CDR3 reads CASSSPWQDTQYF. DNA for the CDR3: TGTGCCAGCAGCTCACCATGGCAAGATACGCAGTATTTT.

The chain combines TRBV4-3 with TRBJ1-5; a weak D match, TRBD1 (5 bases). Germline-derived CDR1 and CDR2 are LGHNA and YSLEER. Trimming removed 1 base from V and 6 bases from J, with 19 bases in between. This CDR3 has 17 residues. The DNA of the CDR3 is TGCGCCAGCAGCCAAGCCGCAGGGCGAGGGGTGGGTCAGCCCCAGCATTTT. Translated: CASSQAAGRGVGQPQHF.

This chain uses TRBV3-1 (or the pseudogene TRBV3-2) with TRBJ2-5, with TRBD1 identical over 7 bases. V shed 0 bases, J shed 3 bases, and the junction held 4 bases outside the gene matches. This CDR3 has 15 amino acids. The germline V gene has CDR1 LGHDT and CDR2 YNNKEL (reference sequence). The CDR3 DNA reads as TGTGCCAGCAGCCAAGATCGGCAGGGGGAAGAGACCCAGTACTTC. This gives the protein CASSQDRQGEETQYF.

The CDR3 DNA sequence: TGTGCCAGCAGTCTGGCTCAGCCCCAGCATTTT. Translated, it gives CASSLAQPQHF. The V gene is TRBV6-5, the J gene TRBJ1-5, with D uncertain. Germline CDR1 is MNHEY and CDR2 is SVGAGI. The ends were cut back, 5 bases at V and 6 bases at J, with 5 bases in the middle. The CDR3 runs 11 residues.

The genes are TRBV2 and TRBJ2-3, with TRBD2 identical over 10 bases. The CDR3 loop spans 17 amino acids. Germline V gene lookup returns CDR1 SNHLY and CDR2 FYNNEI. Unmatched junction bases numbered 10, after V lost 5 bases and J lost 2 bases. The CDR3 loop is CASSLRAGGGYTDTQYF. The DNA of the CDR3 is TGTGCCAGCAGTCTCAGAGCGGGGGGGGGCTACACAGATACGCAGTATTTT.

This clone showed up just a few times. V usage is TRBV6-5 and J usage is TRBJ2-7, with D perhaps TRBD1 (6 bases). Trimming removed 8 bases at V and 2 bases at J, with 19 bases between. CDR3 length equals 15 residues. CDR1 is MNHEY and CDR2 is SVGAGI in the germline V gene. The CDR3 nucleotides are TGTGCCAGCCAAACCTTTGGACAGTTTGCCTACGAGCAGTACTTC. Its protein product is CASQTFGQFAYEQYF.

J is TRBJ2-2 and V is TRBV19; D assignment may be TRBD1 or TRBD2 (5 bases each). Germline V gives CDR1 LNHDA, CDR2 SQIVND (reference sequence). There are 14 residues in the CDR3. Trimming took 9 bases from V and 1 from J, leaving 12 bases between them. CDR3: CASRGSRNTGELFF. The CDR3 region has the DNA TGTGCCAGCCGGGGCTCCAGGAACACCGGGGAGCTGTTTTTT.

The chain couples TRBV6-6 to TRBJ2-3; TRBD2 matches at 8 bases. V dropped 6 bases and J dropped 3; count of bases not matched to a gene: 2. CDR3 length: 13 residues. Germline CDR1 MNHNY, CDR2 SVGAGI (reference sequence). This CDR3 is CASRPGGTDTQYF. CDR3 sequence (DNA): TGTGCCAGCAGACCGGGGGGGACAGATACGCAGTATTTT.

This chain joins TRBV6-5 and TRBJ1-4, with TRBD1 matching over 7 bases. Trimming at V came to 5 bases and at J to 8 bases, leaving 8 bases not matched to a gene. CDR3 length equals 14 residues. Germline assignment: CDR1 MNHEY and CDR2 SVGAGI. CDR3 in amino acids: CASSKNRGSEKLFF. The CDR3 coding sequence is TGTGCCAGCAGTAAAAACAGGGGTAGCGAAAAACTGTTTTTT.

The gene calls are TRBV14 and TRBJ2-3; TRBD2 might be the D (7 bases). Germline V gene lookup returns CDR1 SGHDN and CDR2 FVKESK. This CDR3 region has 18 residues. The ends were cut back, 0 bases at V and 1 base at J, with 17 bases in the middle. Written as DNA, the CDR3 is TGTGCCAGCAGCCAAGATTGGGAGGGGGTGGAGGGCACAGATACGCAGTATTTT. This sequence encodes CASSQDWEGVEGTDTQYF.

The CDR3 DNA follows: TGTGCCTCGGGGACACCGAACACTGAAGCTTTCTTT. Translated, it gives CASGTPNTEAFF. J is TRBJ1-1 and V is TRBV30; D is perhaps TRBD1 (6 bases). Deletions cut 7 bases from V and 1 base from J, with 10 bases between. The germline V gene has CDR1 GTSNPN and CDR2 SVGIG (reference sequence). CDR3 size: 12 residues.

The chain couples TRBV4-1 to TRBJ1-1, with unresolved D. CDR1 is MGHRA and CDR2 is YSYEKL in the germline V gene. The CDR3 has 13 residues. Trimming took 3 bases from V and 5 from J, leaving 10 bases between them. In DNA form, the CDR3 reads TGCGCCAGCAGCCACCCTTTGGGGACTGAAGCTTTCTTT. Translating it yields CASSHPLGTEAFF.

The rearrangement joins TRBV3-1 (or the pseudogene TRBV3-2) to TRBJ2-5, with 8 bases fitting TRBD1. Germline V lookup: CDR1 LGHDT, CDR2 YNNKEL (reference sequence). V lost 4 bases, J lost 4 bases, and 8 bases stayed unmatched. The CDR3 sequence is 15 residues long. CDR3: CASSPLVTGGETQYF. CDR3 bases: TGTGCCAGCAGCCCCCTCGTTACAGGGGGAGAGACCCAGTACTTC.